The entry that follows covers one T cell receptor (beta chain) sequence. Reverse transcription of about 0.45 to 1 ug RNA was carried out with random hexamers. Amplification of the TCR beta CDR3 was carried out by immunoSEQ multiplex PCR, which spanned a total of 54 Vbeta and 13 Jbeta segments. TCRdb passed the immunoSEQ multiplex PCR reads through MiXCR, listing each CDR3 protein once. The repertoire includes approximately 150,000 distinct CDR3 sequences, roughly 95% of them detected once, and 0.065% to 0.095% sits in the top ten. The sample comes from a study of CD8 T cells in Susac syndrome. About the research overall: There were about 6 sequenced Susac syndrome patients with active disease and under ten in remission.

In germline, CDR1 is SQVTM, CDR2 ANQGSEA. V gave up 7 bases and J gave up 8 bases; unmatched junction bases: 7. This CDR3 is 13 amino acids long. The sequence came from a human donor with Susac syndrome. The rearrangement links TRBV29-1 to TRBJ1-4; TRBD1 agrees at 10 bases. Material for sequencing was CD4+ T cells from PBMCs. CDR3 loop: CSAETGGREKLFF. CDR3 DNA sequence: TGCAGCGCCGAGACAGGGGGCCGGGAAAAACTGTTTTTT.